Each of the 17 T cell receptor beta chains below was sequenced from the same sample in a study of T-cell memory formation after mild COVID-19. TCRdb itself ran the 5' RACE reads through MiXCR, one entry per CDR3 protein. The profile shows about 290,000 distinct CDR3 sequences, 15% of them singletons. What was sequenced was PBMCs or a T cell subset sorted from them (not recorded which). The origin of the receptors is a man aged 18 to 30 who had mild COVID-19 (a few samples of this study predate the infection). Cell type and time point are not known.

This clonotype was seen only a few times. The V call is TRBV6-2 or TRBV6-3, the J call TRBJ1-1; perhaps TRBD1 as D (5 bases). This CDR3 contains 12 residues. CDR1 and CDR2 from the germline V gene are MNHEY and SVGEGT. Trimming shortened V by 7 bases and J by 4 bases, and 10 bases separated the two germline ends. The CDR3 coding sequence is TGTGCCAGCACCGTGGGGGTCACTGAAGCTTTCTTT. Encoded protein: CASTVGVTEAFF.

The rearrangement joins TRBV5-1 to TRBJ2-3; no firm D call. This CDR3 contains 14 residues. Germline V lookup: CDR1 SGHRS, CDR2 YFSETQ. V lost 4 bases, J lost 0 bases, and 9 bases lay in between. The CDR3 DNA reads TGCGCCAGCAGCAACTCGGTTAGCACAGATACGCAGTATTTT. Translated: CASSNSVSTDTQYF.

There are many counts of this clonotype. The J gene is TRBJ2-5, the V gene TRBV27; unclear D gene. Germline loops: CDR1 MNHEY, CDR2 SMNVEV (reference sequence). The CDR3 consists of 12 residues. The germline V and J ends were trimmed by 6 bases and 5 bases, with 10 bases remaining between them. In DNA, the CDR3 is TGTGCCAGCAGGGGCCTCTTGGAGACCCAGTACTTC. Protein: CASRGLLETQYF.

This clonotype was seen many times. The chain has TRBV2 and TRBJ2-3; D ambiguous. CDR3 length: 12 amino acids. Looked up from germline, CDR1 is SNHLY and CDR2 is FYNNEI. The V and J ends lost 0 bases and 4 bases respectively, with 2 bases between them. CDR3 bases: TGTGCCAGCAGTGAAGCCCCAGATACGCAGTATTTT. Translating it yields CASSEAPDTQYF.

V gene TRBV12-3 or TRBV12-4 combines with J gene TRBJ1-2, with D perhaps matching TRBD1 (6 bases). This CDR3 spans 13 amino acids. V lost 6 bases and J lost 8, with 16 bases in between. The CDR3 loop is CASRPPGAGGYTF. CDR3 nucleotide sequence: TGTGCCAGCAGGCCGCCGGGGGCGGGGGGCTACACCTTC.

This chain uses TRBV6-2 or TRBV6-3 with TRBJ1-5; D gene unclear. The CDR3 spans 13 residues. V was shortened by 7 bases and J by 2 bases, with 9 bases between the two germline ends. CDR1 MNHEY and CDR2 SVGEGT come from the germline V gene. CDR3 nucleotide sequence: TGTGCCAGCACCTACGACGGCAATCAGCCCCAGCATTTT. Protein sequence: CASTYDGNQPQHF.

Here the CDR3 reads CASNSGTGLNTEAFF. The CDR3 nucleotides are TGTGCCAGCAATTCAGGGACAGGGCTGAACACTGAAGCTTTCTTT. The chain has TRBV9 and TRBJ1-1, with 9 nucleotides matching TRBD1. The CDR3 runs to 15 residues. Germline V gives CDR1 SGDLS, CDR2 YYNGEE. With 6 bases clipped from V and 0 bases from J, the junction kept 6 bases outside the gene matches.

This chain connects TRBV6-5 to TRBJ1-4, with D possibly being TRBD1 (6 bases). Between the trimmed V and J ends, which lost 2 bases and 5 bases, there was a span of 12 bases. Per germline, CDR1 MNHEY and CDR2 SVGAGI. The CDR3 has 15 residues. In nucleotides, the CDR3 is TGTGCCAGCAGTTACGTGGGGGGCCAGAATGAAAAACTGTTTTTT. This codes for CASSYVGGQNEKLFF.

This clonotype has more than one count but fewer than ten. The chain couples TRBV12-3 or TRBV12-4 to TRBJ1-2; 7 bases line up with TRBD1. J lost 8 bases, V lost 1 base, and 1 base had no gene match. The CDR3 is 12 residues long. The CDR3 nucleotides read TGTGCCAGCAGTTTAGAAGGGGGCGGCTACACCTTC. Its protein is CASSLEGGGYTF.

This clonotype was counted only a few times. The V gene is TRBV5-1, the J gene TRBJ1-1; D is ambiguous. Between the trimmed V and J ends, which lost 1 base and 2 bases, there was a span of 9 bases. The CDR3 is 14 residues long. Germline assignment: CDR1 SGHRS and CDR2 YFSETQ. The CDR3 region is CASSLPPPNTEAFF. The DNA for the CDR3 is TGCGCCAGCAGCTTGCCACCTCCTAACACTGAAGCTTTCTTT.

The chain combines TRBV7-9 with TRBJ1-2; no firm D call. V lost 2 bases and J lost 3, with 7 bases in between. The CDR3 is 13 residues long. The germline V gene encodes CDR1 SEHNR and CDR2 FQNEAQ (reference sequence). The CDR3 DNA follows: TGTGCCAGCAGCTTAAACGCTTACTATGGCTACACCTTC. It translates to CASSLNAYYGYTF.

The CDR3 nucleotides read TGCGCCAGCAGCCAAGATGGTGGAGCCTACAATGAGCAGTTCTTC. Encoded protein: CASSQDGGAYNEQFF. This chain links TRBV4-3 with TRBJ2-1; D unclear. Germline V CDR1 and CDR2: LGHNA, YSLEER. This CDR3 has 15 amino acids. V lost 0 bases to trimming and J lost 2 bases, with 8 bases between them.

Many counts were recorded for this clonotype. The chain joins TRBV4-3 to TRBJ1-5; D gene uncertain. V lost 0 bases, J lost 7 bases, and 7 bases lay in between. The length of the CDR3 is 13 residues. Germline-derived CDR1 and CDR2 are LGHNA and YSLEER. DNA of the CDR3: TGCGCCAGCAGCCAAGATTGGTCGCAGCCCCAGCATTTT. This gives the protein CASSQDWSQPQHF.

V and J are TRBV12-3 or TRBV12-4 and TRBJ1-1; maybe TRBD1 (6 bases). V dropped 6 bases and J dropped 6 bases, with 11 bases sitting between them. The CDR3 has 12 amino acids. CDR3: CASSPRGAEAFF. The CDR3 region has the DNA TGTGCCAGCAGCCCTAGGGGGGCTGAAGCTTTCTTT.

The rearrangement joins TRBV7-3 to TRBJ2-1; D remains unclear. This CDR3 is built from 13 residues. Germline loops: CDR1 SGHTA, CDR2 FQGTGA. V dropped 0 bases and J dropped 9 bases, with 9 bases sitting between them. CDR3 in amino acids: CASSLTSVGEQFF. Here the CDR3 DNA reads TGTGCCAGCAGCTTAACCTCGGTTGGTGAGCAGTTCTTC.

The gene calls are TRBV7-9 and TRBJ1-1; D remains unclear. CDR3 length: 14 amino acids. Germline V CDR1 and CDR2: SEHNR, FQNEAQ (reference sequence). V shed 6 bases and J shed 4 bases, with 15 bases lying between them. The CDR3 here is CASSITSSITEAFF. The CDR3 DNA reads TGTGCCAGCAGTATCACCAGCTCGATCACTGAAGCTTTCTTT.

The chain has TRBV7-8 and TRBJ1-4; D might be TRBD1 (6 bases). V was shortened by 5 bases and J by 7 bases, with 20 bases between the two germline ends. Germline assignment: CDR1 SGHVS and CDR2 FQNEAQ. This CDR3 is built from 16 residues. The CDR3 sequence is CASSQEGDGGSEKLFF. CDR3 nucleotides: TGTGCCAGCAGCCAAGAGGGGGACGGAGGAAGTGAAAAACTGTTTTTT.